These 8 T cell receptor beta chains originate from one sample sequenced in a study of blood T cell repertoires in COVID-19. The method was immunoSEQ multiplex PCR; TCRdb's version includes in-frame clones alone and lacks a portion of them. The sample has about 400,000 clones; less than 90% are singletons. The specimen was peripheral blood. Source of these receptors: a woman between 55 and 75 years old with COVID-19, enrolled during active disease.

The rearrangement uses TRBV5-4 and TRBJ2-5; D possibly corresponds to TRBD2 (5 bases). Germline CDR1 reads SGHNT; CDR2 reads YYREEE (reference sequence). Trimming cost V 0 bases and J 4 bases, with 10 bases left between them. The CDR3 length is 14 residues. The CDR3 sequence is CASSLGLAGETQYF. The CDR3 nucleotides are TGTGCCAGCAGCTTGGGGCTAGCTGGAGAGACCCAGTACTTC. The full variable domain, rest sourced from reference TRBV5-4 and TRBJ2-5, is ETGVTQSPTHLIKTRGQQVTLRCSSQSGHNTVSWYQQALGQGPQFIFQYYREEENGRGNFPPRFSGLQFPNYSSELNVNALELDDSALYLCASSLGLAGETQYFGPGTRLLVL.

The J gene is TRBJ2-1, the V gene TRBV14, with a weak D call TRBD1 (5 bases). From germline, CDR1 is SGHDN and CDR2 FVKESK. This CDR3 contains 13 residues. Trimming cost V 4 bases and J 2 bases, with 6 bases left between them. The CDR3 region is CASSRGPYNEQFF. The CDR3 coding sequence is TGTGCCAGCAGCCGGGGCCCCTACAATGAGCAGTTCTTC. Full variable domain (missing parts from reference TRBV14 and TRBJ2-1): EAGVTQFPSHSVIEKGQTVTLRCDPISGHDNLYWYRRVMGKEIKFLLHFVKESKQDESGMPNNRFLAERTGGTYSTLKVQPAELEDSGVYFCASSRGPYNEQFFGPGTRLTVL.

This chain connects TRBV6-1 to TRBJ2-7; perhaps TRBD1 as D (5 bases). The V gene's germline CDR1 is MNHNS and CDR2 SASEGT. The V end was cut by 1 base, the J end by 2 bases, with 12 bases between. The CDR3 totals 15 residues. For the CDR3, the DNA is TGTGCCAGCAGTGAAGGTATATCGGACACCTACGAGCAGTACTTC. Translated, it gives CASSEGISDTYEQYF.

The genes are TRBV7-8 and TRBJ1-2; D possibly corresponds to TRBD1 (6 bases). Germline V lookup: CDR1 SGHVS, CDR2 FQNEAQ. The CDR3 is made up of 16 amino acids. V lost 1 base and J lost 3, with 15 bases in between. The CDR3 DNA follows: TGTGCCAGCAGCTTAGGACAACAGGGCTCCCACTATGGCTACACCTTC. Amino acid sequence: CASSLGQQGSHYGYTF.

The CDR3 protein is CASSPQTANYGYTF. The CDR3 DNA follows: TGTGCCAGCAGCCCGCAGACAGCTAACTATGGCTACACCTTC. This sequence joins TRBV7-3 and TRBJ1-2, with a possible D match to TRBD1 (5 bases). The V gene lost 5 bases and the J gene lost 0 bases, with 10 bases spanning the gap. This CDR3 region has 14 residues. CDR1 is SGHTA, CDR2 FQGTGA, per germline. The full variable domain, in which reference TRBV7-3 and TRBJ1-2 provide the parts outside the CDR3, is GAGVSQTPSNKVTEKGKYVELRCDPISGHTALYWYRQSLGQGPEFLIYFQGTGAADDSGLPNDRFFAVRPEGSVSTLKIQRTERGDSAVYLCASSPQTANYGYTFGSGTRLTVV.

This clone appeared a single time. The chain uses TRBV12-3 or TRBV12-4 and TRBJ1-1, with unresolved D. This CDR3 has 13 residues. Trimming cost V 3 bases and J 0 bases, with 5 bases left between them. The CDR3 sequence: CASSFRVNTEAFF. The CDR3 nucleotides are TGTGCCAGCAGTTTTCGGGTGAACACTGAAGCTTTCTTT.

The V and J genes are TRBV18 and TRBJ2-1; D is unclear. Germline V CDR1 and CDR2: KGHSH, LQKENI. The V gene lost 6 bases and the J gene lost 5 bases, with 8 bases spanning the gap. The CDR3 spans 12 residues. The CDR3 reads CASSLANNEQFF. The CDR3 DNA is TGTGCCAGCTCCTTGGCCAACAATGAGCAGTTCTTC.

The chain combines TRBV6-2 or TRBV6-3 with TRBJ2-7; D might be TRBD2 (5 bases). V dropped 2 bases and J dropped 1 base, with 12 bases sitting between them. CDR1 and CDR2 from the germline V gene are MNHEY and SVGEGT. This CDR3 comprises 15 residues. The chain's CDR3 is CASSYRTAVSYEQYF. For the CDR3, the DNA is TGTGCCAGCAGTTACAGGACTGCCGTATCCTACGAGCAGTACTTC.